The sequence of this T cell receptor (beta chain) was determined in a study of cytomegalovirus exposure and HLA in healthy donors. The PCR had 60 Vbeta and 13 Jbeta primers. Produced via immunoSEQ multiplex PCR; TCRdb's table is partial and in-frame only. The sample consists of around 130,000 clones, around 84% of them appearing once. The CDR3 contains 13 residues. Trimming at V came to 3 bases and at J to 6 bases, leaving 3 bases not matched to a gene. CDR1 is MDHEN, CDR2 SYDVKM, per germline. Specimen: PBMCs. The origin of this receptor is a woman between 18 and 29 years old in good health and CMV-seropositive. V usage is TRBV28 and J usage is TRBJ1-2; 8 nucleotides align to TRBD1. The CDR3 reads CASSFVTGDGYTF. The DNA for the CDR3 is TGTGCCAGCAGTTTCGTGACAGGGGATGGCTACACCTTC.